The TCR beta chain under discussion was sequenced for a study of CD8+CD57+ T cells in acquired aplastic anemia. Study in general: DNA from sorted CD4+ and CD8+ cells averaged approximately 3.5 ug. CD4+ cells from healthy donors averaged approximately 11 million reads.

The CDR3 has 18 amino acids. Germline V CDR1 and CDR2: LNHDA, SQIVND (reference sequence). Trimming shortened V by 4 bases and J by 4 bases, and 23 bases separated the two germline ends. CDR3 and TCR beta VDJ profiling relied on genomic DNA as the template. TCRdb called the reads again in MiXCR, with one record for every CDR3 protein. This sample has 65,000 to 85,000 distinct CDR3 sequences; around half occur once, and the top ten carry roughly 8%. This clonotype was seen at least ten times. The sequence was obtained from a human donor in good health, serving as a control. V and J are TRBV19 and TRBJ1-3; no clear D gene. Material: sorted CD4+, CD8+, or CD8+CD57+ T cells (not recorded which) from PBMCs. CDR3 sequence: CASSTRDRTQVWGNTIYF. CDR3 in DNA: TGTGCCAGTAGTACCCGCGATCGGACGCAGGTCTGGGGAAACACCATATATTTT.